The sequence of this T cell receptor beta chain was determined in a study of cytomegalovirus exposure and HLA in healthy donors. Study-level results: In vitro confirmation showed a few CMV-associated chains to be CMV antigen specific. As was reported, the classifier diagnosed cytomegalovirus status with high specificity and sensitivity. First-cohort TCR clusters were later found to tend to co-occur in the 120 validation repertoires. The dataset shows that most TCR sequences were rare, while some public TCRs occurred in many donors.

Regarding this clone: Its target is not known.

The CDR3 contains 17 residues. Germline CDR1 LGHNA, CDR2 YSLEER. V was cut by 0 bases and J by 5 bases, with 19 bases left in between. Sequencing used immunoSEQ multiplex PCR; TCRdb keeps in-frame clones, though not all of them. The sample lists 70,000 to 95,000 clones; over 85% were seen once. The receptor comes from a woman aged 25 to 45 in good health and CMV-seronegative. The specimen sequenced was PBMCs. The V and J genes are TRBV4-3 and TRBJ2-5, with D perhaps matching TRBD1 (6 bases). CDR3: CASSQEQGRKGGETQYF. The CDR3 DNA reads TGCGCCAGCAGCCAAGAACAGGGCAGAAAGGGCGGGGAGACCCAGTACTTC.